The 29 T cell receptor beta chains below were found in one sample sequenced in a study of blood T cells in healthy people across ages (dated by TCRdb to about 2015). Preparation of the library involved 5' RACE. The sequencing machine was an Illumina HiSeq 2500. A second PCR of about 6 to 11 cycles was run with a J-beta primer mix and a sample-barcoded 5' primer. TCRdb took the public reads, trimmed them with fastp at Q25, ran MiXCR for clone calling and kept in-frame beta chains. Records with the same CDR3 protein are collapsed into one entry carrying the most frequent genes and DNA. For this sample there are roughly 1,000,000 distinct CDR3 sequences; about 25% appear just once. Of the sample, less than 0.85% falls within the top ten clones. These data are also associated with another study on T cells of mothers and their children.

The specimen was blood. These TCRs come from a girl aged 2-9 years in good health.

This rearrangement joins TRBV10-3 to TRBJ1-1; 8 bases map to TRBD1. V was clipped by 3 bases and J by 1 base; unmatched bases: 7. This CDR3 is 16 amino acids long. Germline V lookup: CDR1 ENHRY, CDR2 SYGVKD. CDR3 coding DNA: TGTGCCATCAGTGACCCCGTTACAGGGGGGAACACTGAAGCTTTCTTT. The encoded protein is CAISDPVTGGNTEAFF.

The rearrangement links TRBV20-1 to TRBJ2-5; TRBD2 matches 7 bases. CDR1 DFQATT and CDR2 SNEGSKA come from the germline V gene (reference sequence). J lost 5 bases, V lost 5 bases, and 8 bases had no gene match. This CDR3 region has 13 residues. CDR3 DNA sequence: TGCAGTGCTTTGGGGGAGGGCTTGGAGACCCAGTACTTC. As protein: CSALGEGLETQYF.

The V and J genes are TRBV27 and TRBJ2-7; D gene uncertain. Germline lookup yields CDR1 MNHEY and CDR2 SMNVEV (reference sequence). This CDR3 has 14 amino acids. V lost 3 bases to trimming and J lost 0 bases, with 9 bases between them. The CDR3 DNA follows: TGTGCCAGCAGTTTGGGCAGGAGCTCCTACGAGCAGTACTTC. Amino acids: CASSLGRSSYEQYF.

The gene calls are TRBV7-8 and TRBJ1-2, with 11 bases identical to TRBD1. The CDR3 runs 14 residues. Germline-derived CDR1 and CDR2 are SGHVS and FQNEAQ. V gave up 5 bases and J gave up 4 bases; unmatched junction bases: 3. The CDR3 loop is CASSGDRGIYGYTF. CDR3 nucleotide sequence: TGTGCCAGCAGCGGGGACAGGGGGATCTATGGCTACACCTTC.

This clonotype was detected a few times. The rearrangement links TRBV28 to TRBJ2-1; D is undetermined. The CDR3 covers 14 residues. Looked up from germline, CDR1 is MDHEN and CDR2 is SYDVKM. V lost 3 bases to trimming and J lost 7 bases, with 13 bases between them. The CDR3 DNA reads as TGTGCCAGCAGTTTGGTACGGCTGGGAAATGAGCAGTTCTTC. This gives the protein CASSLVRLGNEQFF.

This clonotype was detected a few times. The chain recombines TRBV29-1 with TRBJ1-1; 9 bases align to TRBD1. Germline CDR1 SQVTM, CDR2 ANQGSEA. The length of the CDR3 is 11 residues. V lost 7 bases, J lost 6 bases, and 3 bases stayed unmatched. The CDR3 here is CSAGTGPEAFF. The CDR3 coding sequence is TGCAGCGCTGGGACAGGGCCTGAAGCTTTCTTT.

The CDR3 here is CASAGPRSYEQYF. The CDR3 region has the DNA TGTGCCAGCGCGGGTCCCAGATCCTACGAGCAGTACTTC. The V call is TRBV14, the J call TRBJ2-7; perhaps TRBD2 as D (5 bases). Trimming removed 8 bases at V and 1 base at J, with 12 bases between. This CDR3 contains 13 residues. The V gene's germline CDR1 is SGHDN and CDR2 FVKESK.

This clonotype showed up just a few times. CDR3 residues: CASRNSGVNEQFF. The CDR3 DNA sequence: TGTGCCAGCAGGAATAGCGGGGTGAATGAGCAGTTCTTC. V and J are TRBV6-2 or TRBV6-3 and TRBJ2-1; TRBD2 aligns across 8 bases. There are 13 residues in the CDR3. Trimming cost V 6 bases and J 7 bases; bases outside gene matches: 5. From germline, CDR1 is MNHEY and CDR2 SVGEGT.

Notes on this clonotype: One end of the junction fails to match germline, which may point to a read error. The chain uses TRBV7-9 and TRBJ1-5; tentatively, D is TRBD1 (5 bases). The CDR3 is 14 amino acids. Germline loops: CDR1 SEHNR, CDR2 FQNEAQ (reference sequence). For the CDR3, the DNA is TGTGCCAGCAGCTTAGCCGTGGGGGACCAGCCCCTGCATTTT. Amino acids: CASSLAVGDQPLHF.

The chain recombines TRBV18 with TRBJ1-3; 7 bases match TRBD1. The CDR3 consists of 18 residues. Germline V gene data show CDR1 as KGHSH and CDR2 as LQKENI. V trimming: 1 base; J trimming: 0 bases; junction bases outside the gene matches: 9. CDR3: CASSPQFGTASSGNTIYF. The CDR3, as DNA: TGTGCCAGCTCACCACAGTTCGGGACAGCCAGCTCTGGAAACACCATATATTTT.

The genes are TRBV7-9 and TRBJ2-5; D unresolved. The end of the DNA is better explained by TRBJ2-1, so the J call may be wrong. The CDR3 runs to 12 residues. CDR1 and CDR2 from the germline V gene are SEHNR and FQNEAQ (reference sequence). CDR3 sequence (DNA): TGTGCCAGCAGCCCATCAGTGCTTGAGCAGTTCTTC. It specifies CASSPSVLEQFF.

A note on this clonotype: Its ends do not fully match the called genes, so a read error is possible. The chain joins TRBV7-6 to TRBJ2-5; TRBD1 might be the D (6 bases). This CDR3 contains 13 residues. Germline CDR1 is SGHVS and CDR2 is FNYEAQ. CDR3: CASSLALNRDAFF. CDR3 nucleotide sequence: TGTGCCAGCAGCTTAGCGCTGAACAGGGATGCGTTCTTC.

The rearrangement joins TRBV10-3 to TRBJ2-7; D is possibly TRBD2 (6 bases). The J call is doubtful: the DNA matches TRBJ2-5 better. CDR3 length: 15 amino acids. Germline CDR1 and CDR2: ENHRY and SYGVKD. CDR3 in DNA: TGTGCCATCAGTGAGTGGGGGGACTCCGGAGAGACCCAGTACTTC. Translating gives CAISEWGDSGETQYF.

The chain joins TRBV29-1 to TRBJ2-5; a weak D match, TRBD2 (6 bases). With the DNA end fitting TRBJ2-7 better, the J assignment may be wrong. This CDR3 is built from 13 residues. The germline V gene encodes CDR1 SQVTM and CDR2 ANQGSEA. CDR3 region: CSVGGTGVYEQYF. As DNA, the CDR3 is TGCAGCGTCGGAGGGACGGGAGTATACGAGCAGTACTTC.

This clonotype has more than one count but fewer than ten. The rearrangement joins TRBV4-2 to TRBJ1-1; TRBD1 is a possible D gene (5 bases). Germline CDR1 reads LGHNA; CDR2 reads YNFKEQ. Trimming left V 2 bases short and J 3 bases short, with 10 bases between. This CDR3 contains 14 residues. This chain's CDR3 is CASSQPKGDTEAFF. In nucleotides, the CDR3 is TGTGCCAGCAGCCAACCTAAAGGGGACACTGAAGCTTTCTTT.

This clonotype appeared a few times. This chain links TRBV12-3 or TRBV12-4 with TRBJ2-3; D call uncertain. V was trimmed by 7 bases and J by 5 bases, leaving 19 bases between them. This CDR3 comprises 15 residues. The chain's CDR3 is CASTPTASSRDTQYF. In DNA form, the CDR3 reads TGTGCCAGCACCCCAACTGCTAGTTCGAGAGATACGCAGTATTTT.

This clonotype showed up just a few times. V usage is TRBV20-1 and J usage is TRBJ2-4, with D maybe TRBD2 (7 bases). Trimming took off 3 bases at V and 6 bases at J, with 15 bases between the two ends. The germline V gene encodes CDR1 DFQATT and CDR2 SNEGSKA (reference sequence). The CDR3 has 14 amino acids. The CDR3 DNA sequence: TGCAGTGCTAGTCTGGGGGGGCTCGGAAACATTCAGTACTTC. Its translation: CSASLGGLGNIQYF.

The chain has TRBV24-1 and TRBJ1-2; D uncertain. Trimming stripped 5 bases from V and 4 bases from J, with 10 bases between. The CDR3 is made up of 13 amino acids. Germline V gene sequence: CDR1 KGHDR, CDR2 SFDVKD. CDR3 in amino acids: CATSAARSYGYTF. Here the CDR3 DNA reads TGTGCCACCAGTGCGGCCAGAAGCTATGGCTACACCTTC.

This chain links TRBV7-9 with TRBJ2-7, with a possible D match to TRBD1 (6 bases). CDR1 is SEHNR, CDR2 FQNEAQ, per germline (reference sequence). The CDR3 is 14 residues long. With 5 bases removed from V and 2 bases from J, the gap between germline ends came to 13 bases. The CDR3 protein is CASSHGTRPYEQYF. CDR3 nucleotide sequence: TGTGCCAGCAGCCACGGGACACGGCCCTACGAGCAGTACTTC.

The genes are TRBV27 and TRBJ1-2; a possible D gene is TRBD1 (6 bases). This CDR3 region has 17 residues. The germline CDR1 and CDR2 sequences are MNHEY and SMNVEV (reference sequence). V was pared by 6 bases and J by 7 bases, with 27 bases between. In DNA, the CDR3 is TGTGCCAGCAGCCTCGATGTGGCGGGGCGGGCGGGGGCTGGCTACACCTTC. This sequence encodes CASSLDVAGRAGAGYTF.

V gene TRBV7-2 combines with J gene TRBJ2-7, with 7 bases aligning to TRBD2. V gave up 4 bases and J gave up 2 bases; unmatched junction bases: 5. Germline loops: CDR1 SGHTA, CDR2 FQGNSA. The CDR3 consists of 14 residues. The CDR3 loop reads CASSSPGTTYEQYF. The CDR3 DNA is TGTGCCAGCAGCTCCCCCGGGACTACCTACGAGCAGTACTTC.

This chain joins TRBV7-2 and TRBJ2-5; TRBD1 matches at 9 bases. V shed 3 bases, J shed 4 bases, and the junction held 12 bases outside the gene matches. Germline V lookup: CDR1 SGHTA, CDR2 FQGNSA. CDR3 length equals 17 residues. The DNA for the CDR3 is TGTGCCAGCAGCTTGGTCCCGGCGGGACAGGGAGGAGAGACCCAGTACTTC. Translation gives CASSLVPAGQGGETQYF.

The chain joins TRBV20-1 to TRBJ2-7, with D perhaps matching TRBD2 (5 bases). Germline values: CDR1 DFQATT, CDR2 SNEGSKA (reference sequence). Trimming took 0 bases from V and 5 from J, leaving 17 bases between them. The length of the CDR3 is 15 residues. The CDR3 region is CSARDFGLQTHEQYF. As DNA, the CDR3 is TGCAGTGCTAGAGATTTCGGACTGCAAACCCACGAGCAGTACTTC.

The chain joins TRBV6-5 to TRBJ2-6; D is possibly TRBD1 (6 bases). This CDR3 has 16 residues. Germline V gene lookup returns CDR1 MNHEY and CDR2 SVGAGI. V lost 2 bases, J lost 6 bases, and 14 bases lay in between. The CDR3 reads CASSYGGYYAANVLTF. CDR3 DNA: TGTGCCAGCAGTTACGGGGGCTACTACGCGGCCAACGTCCTGACTTTC.

This clonotype was detected only a few times. The J gene is TRBJ2-7, the V gene TRBV15; D is perhaps TRBD1 or TRBD2 (6 bases each). Per germline, CDR1 LNHNV and CDR2 YYDKDF (reference sequence). With 9 bases removed from V and 4 bases from J, the gap between germline ends came to 19 bases. The CDR3 is 14 residues long. CDR3 residues: CATGGRESSYEQYF. The CDR3 bases are TGTGCCACTGGGGGCCGGGAGAGTAGTTACGAGCAGTACTTC.

There are a few counts of this clonotype. The DNA for the CDR3 is TGCAGTGCTAGGGGCACAGGGGATCTAGGAGAGACCCAGTACTTC. Its protein product is CSARGTGDLGETQYF. V is TRBV20-1 and J is TRBJ2-5; 7 bases agree with TRBD1. The CDR3 has 15 residues. V trimming: 3 bases; J trimming: 4 bases; junction bases outside the gene matches: 11. Per germline, CDR1 DFQATT and CDR2 SNEGSKA (reference sequence).

This clonotype has only a few counts. The chain has TRBV5-4 and TRBJ2-5, with 8 bases identical to TRBD2. The end of the DNA is better explained by TRBJ2-7, so the J call may be wrong. Germline V gives CDR1 SGHNT, CDR2 YYREEE (reference sequence). There are 15 residues in the CDR3. The DNA of the CDR3 is TGTGCCAGCAGCCCCCGGGGGGGTGTTATCTACGAGCAGTACTTC. This encodes CASSPRGGVIYEQYF.

The chain links TRBV29-1 to TRBJ2-2; D is uncertain. V shed 7 bases and J shed 1 base, with 13 bases lying between them. The germline gives CDR1 SQVTM, CDR2 ANQGSEA. This CDR3 is 14 amino acids long. The CDR3 DNA is TGCAGCGCCTCGATGTCTATGAACACCGGGGAGCTGTTTTTT. It specifies CSASMSMNTGELFF.

The J gene is TRBJ1-2, the V gene TRBV19; D gene ambiguous. V was shortened by 2 bases and J by 5 bases, with 9 bases between the two germline ends. CDR1 LNHDA and CDR2 SQIVND come from the germline V gene (reference sequence). This CDR3 has 13 amino acids. The CDR3 protein is CASSIISGYGYTF. The CDR3 DNA reads TGTGCCAGTAGTATAATTTCGGGGTATGGCTACACCTTC.